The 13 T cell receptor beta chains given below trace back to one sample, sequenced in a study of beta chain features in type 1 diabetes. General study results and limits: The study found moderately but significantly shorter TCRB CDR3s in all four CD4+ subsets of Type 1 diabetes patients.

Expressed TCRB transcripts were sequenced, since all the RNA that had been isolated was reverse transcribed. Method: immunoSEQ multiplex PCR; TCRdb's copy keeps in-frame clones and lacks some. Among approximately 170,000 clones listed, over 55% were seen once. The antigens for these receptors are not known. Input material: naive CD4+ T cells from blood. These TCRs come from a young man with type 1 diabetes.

CDR3 nucleotide sequence: TGTGCCAGCAGCTTAGGCTCTTCGGAGGTGACCCAGTACTTC. It specifies CASSLGSSEVTQYF. The gene calls are TRBV7-9 and TRBJ2-5; D is perhaps TRBD2 (5 bases). V lost 1 base and J 7 bases, leaving 13 bases between the germline ends. In germline, CDR1 is SEHNR, CDR2 FQNEAQ (reference sequence). The CDR3 spans 14 residues.

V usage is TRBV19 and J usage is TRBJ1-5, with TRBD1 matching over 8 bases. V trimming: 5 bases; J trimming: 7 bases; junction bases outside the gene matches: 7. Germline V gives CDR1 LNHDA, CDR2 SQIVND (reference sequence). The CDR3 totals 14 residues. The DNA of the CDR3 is TGTGCCAGTAGTCGTGACAGGGGAGAACAGCCCCAGCATTTT. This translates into CASSRDRGEQPQHF.

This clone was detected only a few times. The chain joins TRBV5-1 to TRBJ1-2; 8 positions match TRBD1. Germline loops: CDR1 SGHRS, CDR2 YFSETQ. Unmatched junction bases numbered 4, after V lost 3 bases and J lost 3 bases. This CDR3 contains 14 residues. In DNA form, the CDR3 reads TGCGCCAGCAGCTCTGGACAGGGTTACTATGGCTACACCTTC. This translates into CASSSGQGYYGYTF.

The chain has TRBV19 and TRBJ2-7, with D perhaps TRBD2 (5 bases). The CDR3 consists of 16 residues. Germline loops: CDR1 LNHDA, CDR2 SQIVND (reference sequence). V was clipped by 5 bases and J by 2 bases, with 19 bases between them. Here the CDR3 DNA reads TGTGCCAGTAGTTCCCCTTGGACCGGGAATACCTACGAGCAGTACTTC. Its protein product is CASSSPWTGNTYEQYF.

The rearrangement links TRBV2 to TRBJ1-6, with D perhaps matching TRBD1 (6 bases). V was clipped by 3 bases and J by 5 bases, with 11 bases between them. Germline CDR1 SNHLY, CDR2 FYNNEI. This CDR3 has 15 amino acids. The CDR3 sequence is CASSEFGQNNSPLHF. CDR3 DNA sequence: TGTGCCAGCAGTGAGTTCGGACAGAATAATTCACCCCTCCACTTT.

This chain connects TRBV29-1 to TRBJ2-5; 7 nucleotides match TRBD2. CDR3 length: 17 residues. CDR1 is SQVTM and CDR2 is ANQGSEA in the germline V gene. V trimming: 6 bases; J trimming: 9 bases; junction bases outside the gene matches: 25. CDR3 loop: CSVSGGYQLAPPRPQYF. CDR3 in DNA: TGCAGCGTCTCGGGAGGCTACCAACTAGCCCCCCCTCGGCCCCAGTACTTC.

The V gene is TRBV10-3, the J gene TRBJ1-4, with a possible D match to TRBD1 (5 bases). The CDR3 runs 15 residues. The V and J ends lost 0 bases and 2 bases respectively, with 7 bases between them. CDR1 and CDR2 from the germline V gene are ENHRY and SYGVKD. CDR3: CAISESRGTNEKLFF. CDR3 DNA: TGTGCCATCAGTGAGTCGAGGGGTACTAATGAAAAACTGTTTTTT.

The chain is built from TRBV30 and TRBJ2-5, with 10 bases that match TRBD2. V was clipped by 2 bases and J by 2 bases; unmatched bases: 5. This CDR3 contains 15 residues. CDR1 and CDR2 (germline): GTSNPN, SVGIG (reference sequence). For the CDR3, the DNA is TGTGCCTGGAGTAACGGACTAGCGGATCAAGAGACCCAGTACTTC. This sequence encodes CAWSNGLADQETQYF.

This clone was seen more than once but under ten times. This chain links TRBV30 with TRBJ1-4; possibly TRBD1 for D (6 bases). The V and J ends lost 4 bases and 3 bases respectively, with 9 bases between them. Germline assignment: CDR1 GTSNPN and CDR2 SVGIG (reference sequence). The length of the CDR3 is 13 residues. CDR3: CAWTGAANEKLFF. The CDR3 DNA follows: TGTGCCTGGACGGGGGCAGCTAATGAAAAACTGTTTTTT.

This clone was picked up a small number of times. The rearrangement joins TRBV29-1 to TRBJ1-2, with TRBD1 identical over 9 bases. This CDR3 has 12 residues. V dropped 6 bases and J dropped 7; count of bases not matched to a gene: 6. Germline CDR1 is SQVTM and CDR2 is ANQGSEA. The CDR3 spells CSVRTGVGGYTF. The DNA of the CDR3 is TGCAGCGTACGGACAGGGGTTGGTGGCTACACCTTC. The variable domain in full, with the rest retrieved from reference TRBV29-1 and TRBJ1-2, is SAVISQKPSRDICQRGTSLTIQCQVDSQVTMMFWYRQQPGQSLTLIATANQGSEATYESGFVIDKFPISRPNLTFSTLTVSNMSPEDSSIYLCSVRTGVGGYTFGSGTRLTVV.

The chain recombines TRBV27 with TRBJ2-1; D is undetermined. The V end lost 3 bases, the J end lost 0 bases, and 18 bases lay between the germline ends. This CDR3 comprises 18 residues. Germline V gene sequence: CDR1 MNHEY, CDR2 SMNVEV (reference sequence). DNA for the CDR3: TGTGCCAGCAGTTTGTGGGCCTACGGCTCGAGCTCCTACAATGAGCAGTTCTTC. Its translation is CASSLWAYGSSSYNEQFF.

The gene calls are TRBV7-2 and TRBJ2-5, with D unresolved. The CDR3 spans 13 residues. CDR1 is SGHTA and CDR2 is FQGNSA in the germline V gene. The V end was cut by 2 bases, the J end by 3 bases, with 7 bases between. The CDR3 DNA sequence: TGTGCCAGCAGCTTACGTTTAAAAGAGACCCAGTACTTC. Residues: CASSLRLKETQYF.

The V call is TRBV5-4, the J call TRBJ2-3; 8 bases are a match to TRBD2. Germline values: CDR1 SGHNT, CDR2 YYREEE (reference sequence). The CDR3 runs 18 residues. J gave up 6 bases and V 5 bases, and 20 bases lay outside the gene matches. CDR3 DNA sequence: TGTGCCAGCAGGGCCGGGACACAGCTTCTAGCGGGCTCGGATACGCAGTATTTT. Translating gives CASRAGTQLLAGSDTQYF.